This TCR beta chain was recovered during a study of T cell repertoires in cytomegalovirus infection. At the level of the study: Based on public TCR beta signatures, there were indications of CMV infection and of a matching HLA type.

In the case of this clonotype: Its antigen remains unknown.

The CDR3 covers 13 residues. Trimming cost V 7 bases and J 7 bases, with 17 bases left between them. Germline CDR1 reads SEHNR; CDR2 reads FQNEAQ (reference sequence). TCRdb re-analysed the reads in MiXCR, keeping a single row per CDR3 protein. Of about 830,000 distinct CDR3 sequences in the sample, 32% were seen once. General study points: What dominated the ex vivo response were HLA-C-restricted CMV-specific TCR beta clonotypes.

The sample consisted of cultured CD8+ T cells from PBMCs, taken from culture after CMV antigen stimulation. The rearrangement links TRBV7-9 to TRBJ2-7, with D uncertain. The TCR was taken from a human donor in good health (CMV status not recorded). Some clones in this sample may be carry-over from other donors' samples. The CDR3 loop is CASNHMVSQEQYF. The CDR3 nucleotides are TGTGCCAGCAACCATATGGTATCCCAGGAGCAGTACTTC.